This T cell receptor beta chain is from a study of Tregs in tolerant kidney transplant recipients. Trimming cost V 4 bases and J 9 bases; bases outside gene matches: 8. CDR1 is SGHTS and CDR2 is YDEGEE in the germline V gene. The CDR3 is made up of 14 amino acids. The repertoire was sequenced with immunoSEQ multiplex PCR; TCRdb's copy has only in-frame clones and lacks some. Of fewer than 60,000 clones in the sample, over 80% were seen once. The nonmyeloablative bone marrow transplants came from related graft donors, with transient mixed chimerism. The V and J genes are TRBV5-8 and TRBJ1-5, with TRBD1 matching 9 bases. The material was CD8+ T cells from blood (PBMCs), obtained 24 months after the transplant. This TCR derives from a human patient who received a combined kidney and bone marrow transplant. Part of the T cell pool may stem from the graft donor. The CDR3 loop reads CASSHETGGGPQHF. For the CDR3, the DNA is TGTGCCAGCAGCCATGAGACAGGGGGGGGGCCCCAGCATTTT.